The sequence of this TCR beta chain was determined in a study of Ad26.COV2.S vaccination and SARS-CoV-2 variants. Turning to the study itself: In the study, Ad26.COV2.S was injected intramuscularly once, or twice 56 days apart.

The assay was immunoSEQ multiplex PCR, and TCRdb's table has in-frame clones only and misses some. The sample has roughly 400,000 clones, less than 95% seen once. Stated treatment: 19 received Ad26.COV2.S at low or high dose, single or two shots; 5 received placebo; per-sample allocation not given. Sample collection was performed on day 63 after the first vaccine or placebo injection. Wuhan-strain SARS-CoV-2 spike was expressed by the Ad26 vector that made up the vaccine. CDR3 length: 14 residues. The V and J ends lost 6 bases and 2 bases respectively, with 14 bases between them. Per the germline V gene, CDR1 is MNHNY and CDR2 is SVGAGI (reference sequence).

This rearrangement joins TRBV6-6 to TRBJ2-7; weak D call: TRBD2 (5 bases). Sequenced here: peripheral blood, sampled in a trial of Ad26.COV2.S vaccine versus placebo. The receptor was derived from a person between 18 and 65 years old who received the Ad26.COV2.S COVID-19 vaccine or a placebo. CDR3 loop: CASSPASLTYEQYF. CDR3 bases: TGTGCCAGCAGCCCTGCTAGCTTAACCTACGAGCAGTACTTC.